Shown below are 23 T cell receptor beta chains from a single sample sequenced in a study of regulatory T cells in long-lasting Graves disease. With iRepertoire HTBI primers and Arm-PCR of CDR3 regions, TCR beta libraries were built. MiXCR was run by TCRdb on the multiplex PCR reads, yielding one entry per CDR3 protein. This table holds around 450,000 distinct CDR3 sequences, about 22% found once. Regarding time point: persistent/refractory GD, antithyroid drugs over 5 years with positive TRAb. Preparation of the TCR library used RNA extracted from PBMCs. Sequenced here: peripheral blood mononuclear cells (PBMCs), sampled when the disease was refractory, from a patient treated with antithyroid drugs. These TCRs come from a female donor with Graves disease.

This clonotype was observed a few times. The rearrangement links TRBV24-1 to TRBJ2-2; TRBD2 might be the D (5 bases). The CDR3 is 16 amino acids. Germline CDR1 is KGHDR and CDR2 is SFDVKD. Trimming pared 9 bases from V and 6 bases from J, leaving 22 bases between. CDR3 residues: CATGGKGGSYPGELFF. CDR3 DNA: TGTGCCACCGGAGGAAAGGGTGGTAGTTACCCCGGGGAGCTGTTTTTT.

This clonotype occurred many times. This chain uses TRBV29-1 with TRBJ2-5; 8 bases match TRBD1. Germline CDR1 SQVTM, CDR2 ANQGSEA. CDR3 size: 14 residues. V dropped 8 bases and J dropped 5; count of bases not matched to a gene: 13. The CDR3 loop is CSTPDRGPGETQYF. In nucleotides, the CDR3 is TGCAGCACTCCCGACAGGGGCCCCGGGGAGACCCAGTACTTC.

The sample holds many counts of this clonotype. The chain carries TRBV10-3 and TRBJ2-7; no definite D call. Between the trimmed V and J ends, which lost 6 bases and 3 bases, there was a span of 9 bases. Germline loops: CDR1 ENHRY, CDR2 SYGVKD. The CDR3 has 12 residues. The CDR3: CAISAQNYEQYF. CDR3 nucleotides: TGTGCCATCAGCGCCCAAAACTACGAGCAGTACTTC.

Only a few counts were recorded for this clonotype. The chain couples TRBV7-3 to TRBJ1-1, with no clear D. The V end lost 4 bases, the J end lost 11 bases, and 2 bases lay between the germline ends. This CDR3 is built from 8 residues. The germline V gene has CDR1 SGHTA and CDR2 FQGTGA. The CDR3 DNA is TGTGCCAGCAGCTATGCTTTCTTT. This sequence encodes CASSYAFF. Complete variable domain (other parts from reference TRBV7-3 and TRBJ1-1): GAGVSQTPSNKVTEKGKYVELRCDPISGHTALYWYRQSLGQGPEFLIYFQGTGAADDSGLPNDRFFAVRPEGSVSTLKIQRTERGDSAVYLCASSYAFFGQGTRLTVV.

In its sample, this clonotype was seen many times. The chain links TRBV6-1 to TRBJ2-2; maybe TRBD1 (6 bases). From germline, CDR1 is MNHNS and CDR2 SASEGT. The germline V and J ends were trimmed by 8 bases and 4 bases, with 14 bases remaining between them. The CDR3 totals 14 residues. CDR3 region: CASGTGTFTGELFF. CDR3 bases: TGTGCCAGCGGGACCGGGACATTCACCGGGGAGCTGTTTTTT.

This clonotype was seen only a few times. The V and J genes are TRBV4-2 and TRBJ2-7, with unresolved D. V lost 1 base, J lost 3 bases, and 10 bases lay in between. This CDR3 is built from 14 residues. Germline V CDR1 and CDR2: LGHNA, YNFKEQ. CDR3 amino acids: CASSQGGSDYEQYF. CDR3 nucleotide sequence: TGTGCCAGCAGCCAAGGTGGCAGCGACTACGAGCAGTACTTC.

In its sample, this clonotype was seen a few times. The chain is built from TRBV7-6 and TRBJ1-6, with D perhaps matching TRBD1 (6 bases). V was shortened by 4 bases and J by 0 bases, with 13 bases between the two germline ends. Germline V lookup: CDR1 SGHVS, CDR2 FNYEAQ. This CDR3 region has 17 residues. CDR3 nucleotides: TGTGCCAGCAGCTGGGGGCCCATACGCTCCTATAATTCACCCCTCCACTTT. Protein: CASSWGPIRSYNSPLHF.

This clonotype was detected only a few times. The J gene is TRBJ1-4, the V gene TRBV28; no reliable D call. Germline assignment: CDR1 MDHEN and CDR2 SYDVKM. V gave up 0 bases and J gave up 0 bases, with 5 bases separating them. There are 15 residues in the CDR3. CDR3 loop: CASSLWATTNEKLFF. CDR3 nucleotide sequence: TGTGCCAGCAGTTTATGGGCCACAACTAATGAAAAACTGTTTTTT.

Many counts were recorded for this clonotype. The chain employs TRBV2 and TRBJ1-4, with D possibly being TRBD1 (5 bases). The CDR3 runs 17 residues. Germline CDR1 and CDR2: SNHLY and FYNNEI. Trimming removed 0 bases from V and 4 bases from J, with 15 bases in between. The CDR3 region has the DNA TGTGCCAGCAGTGAAGCGTATGTGGGACCGGATAATGAAAAACTGTTTTTT. Its protein product is CASSEAYVGPDNEKLFF.

The rearrangement uses TRBV13 and TRBJ1-1; D ambiguous. In germline, CDR1 is PRHDT, CDR2 FYEKMQ (reference sequence). The CDR3 is 13 residues long. The V and J ends lost 0 bases and 8 bases respectively, with 10 bases between them. The CDR3 reads CASSLGSIEEAFF. The CDR3 DNA is TGTGCCAGCAGCTTAGGTAGTATCGAGGAAGCTTTCTTT.

Notes on this clonotype: A much larger clonotype is one base distant, so this may be a read error. The chain has TRBV24-1 and TRBJ1-5, with unresolved D. Looked up from germline, CDR1 is KGHDR and CDR2 is SFDVKD. The CDR3 sequence is 15 residues long. The CDR3, as DNA: TGTGTCACCAGCCCTAATGCGTATAGCAATCAGCCCCAGCATTTT. Protein: CVTSPNAYSNQPQHF.

This clonotype was counted many times. The chain joins TRBV27 to TRBJ1-1, with TRBD1 identical over 8 bases. With 3 bases clipped from V and 7 bases from J, the junction kept 4 bases outside the gene matches. The CDR3 contains 13 residues. Looked up from germline, CDR1 is MNHEY and CDR2 is SMNVEV (reference sequence). The CDR3 loop is CASSFAGTGEAFF. The CDR3 coding sequence is TGTGCCAGCAGTTTTGCAGGGACAGGTGAAGCTTTCTTT.

This clonotype appeared many times. The V and J genes are TRBV6-1 and TRBJ1-1; no clear D. V dropped 5 bases and J dropped 3 bases, with 10 bases sitting between them. Germline CDR1 reads MNHNS; CDR2 reads SASEGT. CDR3 length: 13 amino acids. The CDR3 coding sequence is TGTGCCAGCAGTACATACAGCTACACTGAAGCTTTCTTT. Protein product: CASSTYSYTEAFF.

This clonotype showed up many times. V is TRBV2 and J is TRBJ2-6; TRBD1 aligns across 11 bases. V lost 8 bases, J lost 2 bases, and 11 bases stayed unmatched. Germline V gives CDR1 SNHLY, CDR2 FYNNEI. There are 18 residues in the CDR3. CDR3 sequence reads: CASGGQGAIIPGANVLTF. The CDR3 coding sequence is TGTGCCAGCGGAGGACAGGGGGCAATAATACCTGGGGCCAACGTCCTGACTTTC.

The chain is built from TRBV20-1 and TRBJ2-5; 10 bases are a match to TRBD2. CDR3 size: 15 residues. CDR1 is DFQATT, CDR2 SNEGSKA, per germline (reference sequence). Germline trimming cut 5 bases from V and 5 bases from J; bases unmatched to any gene: 11. In nucleotides, the CDR3 is TGCAGTGCTGCCGGACTAGCGGACTCACGGGAGACCCAGTACTTC. It specifies CSAAGLADSRETQYF.

In this sample, this clonotype turned up many times. The chain employs TRBV12-3 or TRBV12-4 and TRBJ2-7, with 9 bases fitting TRBD1. This CDR3 is 15 amino acids long. V gave up 6 bases and J gave up 4 bases; unmatched junction bases: 10. The CDR3 protein is CASRPGGQGLYEQYF. CDR3 bases: TGTGCCAGCAGGCCCGGGGGACAGGGTCTTTACGAGCAGTACTTC.

The chain recombines TRBV6-1 with TRBJ1-6; 10 positions agree with TRBD1. This CDR3 is built from 15 residues. Germline V gives CDR1 MNHNS, CDR2 SASEGT. The J segment lost 5 bases and the V segment lost 6 bases, leaving 4 bases of the junction unmatched. This CDR3 reads CASRGQGGDNSPLHF. Here the CDR3 DNA reads TGTGCCAGCAGAGGACAGGGGGGCGATAATTCACCCCTCCACTTT.

There are many counts of this clonotype. The V and J genes are TRBV15 and TRBJ2-7, with no clear D. The CDR3 is 13 residues long. Trimming took 5 bases from V and 7 from J, leaving 15 bases between them. Germline CDR1 LNHNV, CDR2 YYDKDF (reference sequence). DNA of the CDR3: TGTGCCACCAGCTCGTCGTGGCTTGGAGAGCAGTACTTC. Protein product: CATSSSWLGEQYF.

The chain combines TRBV20-1 with TRBJ1-1; D not certain. V shed 4 bases and J shed 6 bases, with 15 bases lying between them. Germline V gene sequence: CDR1 DFQATT, CDR2 SNEGSKA (reference sequence). The CDR3 is 13 amino acids. This CDR3 is CSANDERGAEAFF. Here the CDR3 DNA reads TGCAGTGCTAATGATGAGCGCGGGGCTGAAGCTTTCTTT.

This clonotype has at least ten counts. The rearrangement uses TRBV28 and TRBJ1-5; D is undetermined. The V gene lost 7 bases and the J gene lost 5 bases, with 15 bases spanning the gap. CDR3 length equals 14 residues. CDR1 MDHEN and CDR2 SYDVKM come from the germline V gene. The CDR3 DNA is TGTGCCAGCATTGCCGGAGGACCACATCAGCCCCAGCATTTT. This sequence encodes CASIAGGPHQPQHF.

This clonotype was counted ten times or more. The CDR3 sequence: CASRYFRNTEAFF. The CDR3 DNA reads TGTGCCAGCCGATACTTCAGGAACACTGAAGCTTTCTTT. The chain employs TRBV6-5 and TRBJ1-1; D remains unclear. CDR1 is MNHEY, CDR2 SVGAGI, per germline. The CDR3 is 13 amino acids. The V and J ends lost 8 bases and 1 base respectively, with 11 bases between them.

This sequence joins TRBV19 and TRBJ1-5; D might be TRBD1 (5 bases). Germline V gene lookup returns CDR1 LNHDA and CDR2 SQIVND (reference sequence). The length of the CDR3 is 15 residues. Trimming removed 6 bases from V and 4 bases from J, with 16 bases in between. CDR3 bases: TGTGCCAGTAGGTCTACGGGGGAAGGGAATCAGCCCCAGCATTTT. Encoded protein: CASRSTGEGNQPQHF.

Note on this clonotype: A much larger clone sits a single nucleotide away, making a read error possible. This chain connects TRBV28 to TRBJ1-6; 7 nucleotides line up with TRBD1. The germline V gene has CDR1 MDHEN and CDR2 SYDVKM. J lost 8 bases, V lost 6 bases, and 10 bases had no gene match. The CDR3 sequence is 15 residues long. The CDR3 nucleotides read TGTGCCAGCAGCAGAGATCACACAGGGGATTCACCCCTCCACTTT. This gives the protein CASSRDHTGDSPLHF. The variable domain in full, with the rest retrieved from reference TRBV28 and TRBJ1-6, is DVKVTQSSRYLVKRTGEKVFLECVQDMDHENMFWYRQDPGLGLRLIYFSYDVKMKEKGDIPEGYSVSREKKERFSLILESASTNQTSMYLCASSRDHTGDSPLHFGNGTRLTVT.